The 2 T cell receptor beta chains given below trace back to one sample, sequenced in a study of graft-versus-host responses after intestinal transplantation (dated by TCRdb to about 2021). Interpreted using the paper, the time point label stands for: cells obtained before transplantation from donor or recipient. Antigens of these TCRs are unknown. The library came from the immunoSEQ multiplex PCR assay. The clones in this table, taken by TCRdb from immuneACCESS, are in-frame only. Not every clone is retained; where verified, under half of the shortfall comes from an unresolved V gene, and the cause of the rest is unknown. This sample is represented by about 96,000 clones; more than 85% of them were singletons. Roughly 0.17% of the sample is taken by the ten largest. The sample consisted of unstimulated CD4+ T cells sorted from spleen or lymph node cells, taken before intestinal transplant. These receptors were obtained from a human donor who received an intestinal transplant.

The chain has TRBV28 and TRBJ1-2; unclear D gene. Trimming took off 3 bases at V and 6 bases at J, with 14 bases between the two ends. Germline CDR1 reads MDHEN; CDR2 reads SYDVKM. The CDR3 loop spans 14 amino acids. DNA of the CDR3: TGTGCCAGCAGTTTCATAGATGACTGGGATGGCTACACCTTC. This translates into CASSFIDDWDGYTF.

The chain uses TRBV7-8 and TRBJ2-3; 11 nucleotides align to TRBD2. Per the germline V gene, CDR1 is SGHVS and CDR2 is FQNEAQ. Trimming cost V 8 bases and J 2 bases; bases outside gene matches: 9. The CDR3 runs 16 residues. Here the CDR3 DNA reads TGTGCCAGCCGCCCGGGACTAGCGGCTTACACAGATACGCAGTATTTT. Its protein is CASRPGLAAYTDTQYF.